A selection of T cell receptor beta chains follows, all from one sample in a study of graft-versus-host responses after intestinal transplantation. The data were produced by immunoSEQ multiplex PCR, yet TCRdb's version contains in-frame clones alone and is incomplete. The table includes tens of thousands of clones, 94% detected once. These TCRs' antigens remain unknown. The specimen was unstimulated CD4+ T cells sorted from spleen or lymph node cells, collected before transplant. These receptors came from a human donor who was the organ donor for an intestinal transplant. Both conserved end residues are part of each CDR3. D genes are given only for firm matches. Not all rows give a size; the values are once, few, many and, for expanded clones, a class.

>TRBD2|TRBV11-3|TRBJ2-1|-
CASSPRLAGAYNEQFF
TGTGCCAGCAGCCCCCGACTAGCGGGGGCTTACAATGAGCAGTTCTTC
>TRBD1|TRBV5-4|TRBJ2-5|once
CASSSRDREGETQYF
TGTGCCAGCAGCTCCCGGGACAGGGAAGGAGAGACCCAGTACTTC
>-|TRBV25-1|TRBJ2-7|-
CASSTPGRGSGEQYF
TGTGCCAGCAGTACCCCCGGCAGGGGATCTGGCGAGCAGTACTTC
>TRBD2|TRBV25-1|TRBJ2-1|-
CASRRTSGGEQFF
TGTGCCAGCAGGCGGACTAGCGGGGGTGAGCAGTTCTTC
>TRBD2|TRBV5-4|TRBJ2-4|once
CASSPRTSGGTLAKNIQYF
TGTGCCAGCAGCCCACGGACTAGCGGGGGAACACTAGCCAAAAACATTCAGTACTTC
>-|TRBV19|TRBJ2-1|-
CASSPQANEQFF
TGTGCCAGTAGTCCGCAGGCGAATGAGCAGTTCTTC
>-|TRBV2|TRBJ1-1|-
CASSEVYLEAFF
TGTGCCAGCAGTGAAGTCTACCTTGAAGCTTTCTTT
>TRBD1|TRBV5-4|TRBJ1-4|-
CASSLGQGFEKLFF
TGTGCCAGCAGCTTGGGACAGGGGTTTGAAAAACTGTTTTTT
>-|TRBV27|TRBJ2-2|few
CASSTNTYTGELFF
TGTGCCAGCAGTACAAACACGTACACCGGGGAGCTGTTTTTT
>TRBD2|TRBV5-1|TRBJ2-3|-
CASSLRPRGGQGTDTQYF
TGCGCCAGCAGCTTGCGTCCGCGGGGGGGACAAGGAACAGATACGCAGTATTTT
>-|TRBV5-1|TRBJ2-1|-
CASRGVTNEQFF
TGCGCCAGCAGGGGGGTTACCAATGAGCAGTTCTTC
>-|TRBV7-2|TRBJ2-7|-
CASSLASFQGFSYEQYF
TGTGCCAGCAGCTTAGCCAGTTTCCAGGGCTTCTCCTACGAGCAGTACTTC
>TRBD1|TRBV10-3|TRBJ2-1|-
CAISRDRTYNEQFF
TGTGCCATCAGCCGGGACAGGACCTACAATGAGCAGTTCTTC
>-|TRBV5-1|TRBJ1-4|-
CASSFQGAESEKLFF
TGCGCCAGCAGCTTCCAGGGCGCAGAATCTGAAAAACTGTTTTTT
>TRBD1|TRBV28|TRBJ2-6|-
CASSWDRRGANVLTF
TGTGCCAGCAGTTGGGACAGGCGGGGGGCCAACGTCCTGACTTTC
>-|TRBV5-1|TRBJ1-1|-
CASSLGSGVANTEAFF
TGCGCCAGCAGCTTGGGATCAGGGGTCGCGAACACTGAAGCTTTCTTT
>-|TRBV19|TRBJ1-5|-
CASRGPGPRWDQPQHF
TGTGCCAGTAGGGGTCCGGGCCCCAGATGGGATCAGCCCCAGCATTTT
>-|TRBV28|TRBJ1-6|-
CASSGGPDNSPLHF
TGTGCCAGCAGCGGGGGGCCGGATAATTCACCCCTCCACTTT
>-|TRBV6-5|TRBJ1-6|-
CASRGSVGPLHF
TGTGCCAGCAGGGGGTCGGTGGGACCCCTCCACTTT
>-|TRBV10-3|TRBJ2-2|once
CAISEALANTGELFF
TGTGCCATCAGTGAGGCACTCGCGAACACCGGGGAGCTGTTTTTT
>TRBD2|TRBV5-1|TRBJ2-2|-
CASSLSSSGGAPTGELFF
TGCGCCAGCAGCTTGAGTTCTAGCGGGGGGGCCCCCACCGGGGAGCTGTTTTTT
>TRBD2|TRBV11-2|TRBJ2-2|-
CASSLVASGVGELFF
TGTGCCAGCAGCTTAGTTGCTAGCGGGGTCGGGGAGCTGTTTTTT
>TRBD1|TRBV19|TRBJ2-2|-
CASKGQGATGELFF
TGTGCCAGCAAAGGACAGGGGGCCACCGGGGAGCTGTTTTTT
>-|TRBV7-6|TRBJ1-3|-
CASSFDSGVSGNTIYF
TGTGCCAGCAGCTTCGACAGTGGAGTCTCAGGAAACACCATATATTTT
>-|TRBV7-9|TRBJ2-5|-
CASSRTLLETQYF
TGTGCCAGCAGCCGGACGCTTCTAGAGACCCAGTACTTC
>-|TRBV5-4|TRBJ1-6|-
CASSGSRGGVDSPLHF
TGTGCCAGCAGCGGAAGCAGGGGCGGCGTAGATTCACCCCTCCACTTT
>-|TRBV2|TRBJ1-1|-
CASSEEQNTEAFF
TGTGCCAGCAGTGAGGAGCAGAACACTGAAGCTTTCTTT
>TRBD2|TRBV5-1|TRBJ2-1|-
CASSARGANNEQFF
TGCGCCAGCAGTGCGCGGGGGGCTAACAATGAGCAGTTCTTC
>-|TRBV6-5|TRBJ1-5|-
CAGRVAGNQPQHF
TGTGCCGGAAGGGTGGCCGGGAATCAGCCCCAGCATTTT
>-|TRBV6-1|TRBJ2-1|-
CASSVWQSEQFF
TGTGCCAGCAGTGTATGGCAGTCGGAGCAGTTCTTC
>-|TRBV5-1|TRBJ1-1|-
CASSLEPLGPNTEAFF
TGCGCCAGCAGCTTGGAACCGTTAGGGCCCAACACTGAAGCTTTCTTT
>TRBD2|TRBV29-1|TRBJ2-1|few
CSVEGGAGGTYNEQFF
TGCAGCGTTGAAGGAGGTGCGGGGGGGACCTACAATGAGCAGTTCTTC
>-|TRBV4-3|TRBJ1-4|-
CASSQESRGYEKLFF
TGCGCCAGCAGCCAAGAATCCAGGGGTTATGAAAAACTGTTTTTT
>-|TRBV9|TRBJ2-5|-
CASSAQGYQETQYF
TGTGCCAGCAGCGCCCAGGGATACCAAGAGACCCAGTACTTC
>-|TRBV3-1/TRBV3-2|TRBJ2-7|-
CASSQEQYF
TGTGCCAGCAGCCAAGAGCAGTACTTC
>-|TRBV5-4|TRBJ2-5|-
CASSTGGSSEGETQYF
TGTGCCAGCAGCACCGGGGGTTCCTCAGAGGGAGAGACCCAGTACTTC
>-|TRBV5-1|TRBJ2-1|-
CASSLAGQASYNEQFF
TGCGCCAGCAGCTTGGCCGGCCAGGCGTCCTACAATGAGCAGTTCTTC
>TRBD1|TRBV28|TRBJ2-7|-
CASRNPGQGFYEQYF
TGTGCCAGCAGGAATCCGGGACAGGGGTTCTACGAGCAGTACTTC
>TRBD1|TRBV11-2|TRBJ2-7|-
CASSLGTGTYEQYF
TGTGCCAGCAGCTTAGGGACAGGGACCTACGAGCAGTACTTC
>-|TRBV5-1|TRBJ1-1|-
CASSLERGVKDTEAFF
TGCGCCAGCAGCTTGGAAAGAGGTGTCAAGGACACTGAAGCTTTCTTT
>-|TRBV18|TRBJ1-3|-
CASSPQRNTIYF
TGTGCCAGCTCACCCCAGAGAAACACCATATATTTT
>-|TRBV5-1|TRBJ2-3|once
CASSLRADPGAGSDTQYF
TGCGCCAGCAGCCTTCGCGCCGACCCAGGGGCTGGATCAGATACGCAGTATTTT
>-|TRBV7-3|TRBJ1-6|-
CASSLLGEGSPLHF
TGTGCCAGCAGCTTATTAGGGGAAGGTTCACCCCTCCACTTT
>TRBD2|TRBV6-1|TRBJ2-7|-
CASSSGGKPQYF
TGTGCCAGCAGTAGCGGGGGGAAACCCCAGTACTTC
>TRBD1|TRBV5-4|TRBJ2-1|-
CASSLRTGQTYNEQFF
TGTGCCAGCAGCTTGAGGACAGGTCAAACCTACAATGAGCAGTTCTTC
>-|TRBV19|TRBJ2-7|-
CASSRSHSSDYEQYF
TGTGCCAGTAGTAGGTCCCACAGTTCCGATTACGAGCAGTACTTC
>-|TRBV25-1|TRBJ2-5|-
CASSTGYRETQYF
TGTGCCAGCAGTACAGGGTATCGGGAGACCCAGTACTTC
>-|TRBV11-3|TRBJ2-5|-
CASSFGKGRMETQYF
TGTGCCAGCAGCTTCGGGAAGGGTAGAATGGAGACCCAGTACTTC
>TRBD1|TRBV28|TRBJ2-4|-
CASSFPAGQGFTKNIQYF
TGTGCCAGCAGTTTCCCGGCGGGACAGGGGTTTACCAAAAACATTCAGTACTTC